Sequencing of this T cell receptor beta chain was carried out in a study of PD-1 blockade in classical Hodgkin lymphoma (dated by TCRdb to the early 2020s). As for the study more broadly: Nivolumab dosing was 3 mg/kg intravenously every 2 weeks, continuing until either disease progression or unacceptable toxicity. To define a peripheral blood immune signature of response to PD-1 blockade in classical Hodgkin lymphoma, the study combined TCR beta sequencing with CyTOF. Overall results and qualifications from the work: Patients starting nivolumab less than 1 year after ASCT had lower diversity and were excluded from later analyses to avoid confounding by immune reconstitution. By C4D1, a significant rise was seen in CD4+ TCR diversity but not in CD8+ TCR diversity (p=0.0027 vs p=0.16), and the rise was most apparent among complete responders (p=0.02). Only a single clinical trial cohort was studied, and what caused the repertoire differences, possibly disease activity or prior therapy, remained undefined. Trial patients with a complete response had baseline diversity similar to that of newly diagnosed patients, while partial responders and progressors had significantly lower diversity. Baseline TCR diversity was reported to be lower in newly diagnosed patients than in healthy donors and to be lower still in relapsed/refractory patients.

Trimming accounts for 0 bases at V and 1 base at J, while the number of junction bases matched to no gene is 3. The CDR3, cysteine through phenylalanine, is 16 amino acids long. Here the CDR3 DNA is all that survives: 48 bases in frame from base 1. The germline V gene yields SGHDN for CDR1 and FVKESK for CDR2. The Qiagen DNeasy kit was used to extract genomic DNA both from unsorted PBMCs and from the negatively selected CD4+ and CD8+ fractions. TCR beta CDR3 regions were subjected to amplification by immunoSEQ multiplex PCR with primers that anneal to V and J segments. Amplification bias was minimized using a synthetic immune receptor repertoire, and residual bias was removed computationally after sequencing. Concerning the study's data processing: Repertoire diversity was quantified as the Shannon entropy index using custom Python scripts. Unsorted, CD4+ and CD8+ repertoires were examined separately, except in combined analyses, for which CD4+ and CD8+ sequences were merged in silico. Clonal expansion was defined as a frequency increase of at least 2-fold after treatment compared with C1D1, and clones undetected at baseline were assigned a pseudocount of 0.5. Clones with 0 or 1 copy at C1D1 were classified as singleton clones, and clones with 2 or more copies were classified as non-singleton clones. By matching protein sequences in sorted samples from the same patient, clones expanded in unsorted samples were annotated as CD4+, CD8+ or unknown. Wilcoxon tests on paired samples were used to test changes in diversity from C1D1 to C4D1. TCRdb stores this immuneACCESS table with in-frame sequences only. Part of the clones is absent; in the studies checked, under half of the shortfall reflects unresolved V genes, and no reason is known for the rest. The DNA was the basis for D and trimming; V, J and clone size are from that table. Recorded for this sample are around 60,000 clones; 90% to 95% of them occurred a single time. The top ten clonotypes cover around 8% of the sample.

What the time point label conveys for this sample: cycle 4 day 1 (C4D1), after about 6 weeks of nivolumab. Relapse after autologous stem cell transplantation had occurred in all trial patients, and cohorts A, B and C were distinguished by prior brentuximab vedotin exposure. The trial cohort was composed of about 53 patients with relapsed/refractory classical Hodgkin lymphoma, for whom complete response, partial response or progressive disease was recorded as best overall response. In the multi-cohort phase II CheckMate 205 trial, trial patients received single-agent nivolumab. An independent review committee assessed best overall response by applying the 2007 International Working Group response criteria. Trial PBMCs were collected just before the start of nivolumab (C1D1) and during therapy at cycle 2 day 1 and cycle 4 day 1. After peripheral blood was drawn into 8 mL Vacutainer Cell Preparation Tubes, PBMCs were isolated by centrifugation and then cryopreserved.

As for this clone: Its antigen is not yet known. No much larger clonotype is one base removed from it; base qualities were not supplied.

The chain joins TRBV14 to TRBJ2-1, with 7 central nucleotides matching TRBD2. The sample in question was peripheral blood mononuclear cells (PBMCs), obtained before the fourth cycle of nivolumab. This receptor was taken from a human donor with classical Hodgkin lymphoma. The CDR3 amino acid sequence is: CASSQDRGGSYNEQFF. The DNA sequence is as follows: TGTGCCAGCAGCCAAGATCGCGGGGGTTCCTACAATGAGCAGTTCTTC.